This passage covers 8 T cell receptor beta chains from one sample sequenced in a study of CD8 T cells in ankylosing spondylitis. Each CDR3 protein is one row after TCRdb ran MiXCR on the 5' RACE reads. This table has approximately 180,000 distinct CDR3 sequences, about 20% appearing once. The specimen was blood, either unsorted or a sorted T cell fraction (not recorded which). All receptors derive from a male donor aged 5 to 29 with ankylosing spondylitis or in good health (not recorded which).

The sample holds many counts of this clonotype. The rearrangement uses TRBV7-6 and TRBJ2-1; D might be TRBD1 or TRBD2, each matching 5 bases. V was shortened by 1 base and J by 9 bases, with 7 bases between the two germline ends. The germline V gene has CDR1 SGHVS and CDR2 FNYEAQ. This CDR3 region has 12 residues. CDR3 sequence (DNA): TGTGCCAGCAGCTTAGTGGGGGTTGAGCAGTTCTTC. Translation: CASSLVGVEQFF.

The gene calls are TRBV29-1 and TRBJ2-3, with D maybe TRBD2 (6 bases). Germline lookup yields CDR1 SQVTM and CDR2 ANQGSEA. V shed 6 bases and J shed 14 bases, with 21 bases lying between them. The CDR3 is 12 amino acids. The CDR3 nucleotides read TGCAGCGTCATGCTCGGGGAGGAGCGACCGTATTTT. Its protein product is CSVMLGEERPYF.

This clonotype came up many times. V gene TRBV12-3 or TRBV12-4 combines with J gene TRBJ2-1; 9 bases map to TRBD1. The CDR3 has 12 amino acids. V trimming: 5 bases; J trimming: 15 bases; junction bases outside the gene matches: 8. The CDR3 loop is CASSKPGQGPFF. The CDR3 nucleotides are TGTGCCAGCAGTAAACCGGGACAGGGACCGTTCTTC.

The chain carries TRBV20-1 and TRBJ2-5, with D hard to call. In germline, CDR1 is DFQATT, CDR2 SNEGSKA (reference sequence). V lost 5 bases and J lost 5, with 0 bases in between. The CDR3 is 8 amino acids. CDR3 nucleotide sequence: TGCAGTGCTGAGACCCAGTACTTC. This codes for CSAETQYF.

In this sample, this clonotype turned up many times. This CDR3 reads CSAIFGAADSNQPQHF. The CDR3 DNA reads as TGCAGTGCCATCTTCGGGGCGGCTGATAGCAATCAGCCCCAGCATTTT. The gene calls are TRBV20-1 and TRBJ1-5, with a weak D call TRBD1 (5 bases). This CDR3 region has 16 residues. CDR1 and CDR2 (germline): DFQATT, SNEGSKA (reference sequence). Between the trimmed V and J ends, which lost 6 bases and 0 bases, there was a span of 18 bases.

This clonotype was seen at least ten times. The CDR3 sequence is CSARDLTSAAKETQYF. Here the CDR3 DNA reads TGCAGTGCTAGAGACCTTACTAGCGCCGCAAAAGAGACCCAGTACTTC. V usage is TRBV20-1 and J usage is TRBJ2-5; 7 positions agree with TRBD2. With V trimmed by 0 bases and J by 3 bases, 10 bases remained unmatched. This CDR3 spans 16 amino acids. Germline-derived CDR1 and CDR2 are DFQATT and SNEGSKA (reference sequence).

V usage is TRBV29-1 and J usage is TRBJ2-5; 8 bases line up with TRBD1. The CDR3 is 17 residues long. J was trimmed by 5 bases and V by 1 base; bases with no gene match: 15. CDR1 SQVTM and CDR2 ANQGSEA come from the germline V gene. CDR3 sequence reads: CSVEVIGGQEVGETQYF. The CDR3 coding sequence is TGCAGCGTTGAAGTAATTGGGGGACAGGAGGTCGGGGAGACCCAGTACTTC.

The table lists this clonotype with many counts. The chain joins TRBV12-3 or TRBV12-4 to TRBJ1-5, with 7 bases identical to TRBD1. V gave up 7 bases and J gave up 2 bases; unmatched junction bases: 8. The CDR3 consists of 15 residues. In nucleotides, the CDR3 is TGTGCCAGCACCCTGACAGGGTCGGGCAATCAGCCCCAGCATTTT. Translating gives CASTLTGSGNQPQHF.